This T cell receptor beta chain was sequenced for a study of cytomegalovirus exposure and HLA in healthy donors. Regarding the study as a whole: As a later analysis showed, a missense DCLRE1C variant was linked to trimming of TCR beta V- and J-genes. Common viral pathogens seemed, in a later analysis, to connect with several of the most significant clusters.

On this clone itself: Its antigen is still unknown.

Both 60 Vbeta primers and 13 Jbeta primers went into the PCR. Libraries were prepared by immunoSEQ multiplex PCR; TCRdb keeps only in-frame clonotypes and omits some of them. The table lists roughly 63,000 clones, 75% of them singletons. CDR3 length equals 13 residues. CDR1 is SQVTM and CDR2 is ANQGSEA in the germline V gene. With 4 bases removed from V and 0 bases from J, the gap between germline ends came to 10 bases. Sequenced material: PBMCs. This sequence joins TRBV29-1 and TRBJ2-7, with D possibly being TRBD1 (5 bases). The receptor's source is a woman aged 40 to 50 in good health and CMV-seropositive. As DNA, the CDR3 is TGCAGCGTTGTTCTCGACAGCTCCTACGAGCAGTACTTC. Protein: CSVVLDSSYEQYF.